This TCR beta chain was documented in a study of regulatory T cells (dated by TCRdb to the late 2010s). Context from the whole study: Between CD3G-deficient patients and healthy controls, the study compared T-cell receptor beta repertoires in sorted regulatory T cells, conventional CD4+ T cells and CD8+ T cells. Here is what the overall study found, with its caveats: CD8+ T cells from patients showed a nonsignificant trend toward lower Shannon entropy than control CD8+ cells. Repertoires from patients had restricted unique TRB V-J pairs and skewed V and J gene usage, with the strongest effect in regulatory T cells.

The multiplex PCR relied on 52 forward TRBV primers and 13 reverse TRBJ primers, and amplification bias was corrected through assay-based and computational methods. Rearranged TRB loci were amplified from genomic DNA by multiplex PCR within the immunoSEQ assay. Sequencing of the TRB amplicons was done on an Illumina HiSeq platform. Turning to the authors' computational methods: Custom algorithms error-filtered the raw sequences and aligned them to reference gene sequences, after which the immunoSEQ online tools were used for analysis. Frequencies of productive and nonproductive TRB rearrangements were assessed among unique sequences as well as among total sequences. Hydrophobicity and amino acid composition of residues 6 and 7 within the TRB CDR3 were used to estimate the potential for self-reactivity. Groups were compared by t tests, Mann-Whitney tests or two-way ANOVA performed in Prism software. This is the immuneACCESS table as TCRdb keeps it, with only in-frame sequences that have V and J called. A part of the clones is gone; compared with another copy, unresolved V genes explain less than half, and the rest is unexplained. That table supplies the V and J calls and clone size; D and trimming were determined from the DNA. Present in this sample are around 5,900 clones, about 84% of which were seen just once. Jointly, the top ten make up approximately 30% of the sample.

Judged by its sample share, this clone qualifies as large (0.1 to 1%). Its antigen remains unidentified. No much larger clone is present one base from it, and per-base qualities are unavailable. Inclusive of the bounding cysteine and phenylalanine, the CDR3 is 14 residues long. Here the CDR3 DNA is all that survives: 42 bases in frame from base 1. V drops 5 bases and J drops 1 base, leaving 11 bases in between. Based on the germline V gene (reference sequence), the CDR1 and CDR2 sequences are LNHDA and SQIVND. Every CD3G-deficient patient showed evidence of autoimmunity, and the autoimmunity was more severe in two of the patients. At the time of testing, the patients were between 2 and 39 years old, and their CD4+ and CD8+ T cells had reduced naive proportions and increased memory proportions. Roughly six individuals with CD3G deficiency made up the patient group. Patient samples and clinical data were obtained from an international physician network spanning the United States, Europe and Asia. Peripheral blood mononuclear cells were isolated by Ficoll density separation. CD3+ CD8+ CD4- T cells were isolated on a FACSAria cell sorter.

This clonotype originated in a child aged 5-17 years with CD3G deficiency. The material sequenced was CD8+ T cells sorted from blood. The receptor chain draws on TRBV19 and TRBJ1-1; there is no confident call for the D gene. This receptor has the CDR3 CASSYRGGNTEAFF. The DNA sequence reads TGTGCCAGTAGTTACCGAGGTGGGAACACTGAAGCTTTCTTT.